These T cell receptor beta chains were read from a single sample in a study of beta chain features in type 1 diabetes. Only in-frame clones appear in the TCRdb table, and some are missing; sequencing was by immunoSEQ multiplex PCR. The table includes 970,000 or so clones, 17% detected once. Sequencing was carried out using naive CD4+ T cells from blood. Receptors were obtained from a woman under 30 in good health. CDR3s include the opening cysteine and the closing phenylalanine or tryptophan.

V gene: TRBV27; CDR3 protein: CASSFGQTLLF
V gene: TRBV6-5; CDR3 protein: CASPRGRAPYEQYF
V gene: TRBV7-9; CDR3 protein: CASSQRRQLGVGNEQFF
V gene: TRBV20-1; CDR3 protein: CSASGGYEQYF
V gene: TRBV11-1; CDR3 protein: CASGRRINEQFF
V gene: TRBV7-2; CDR3 protein: CASSLFTGAEAFF
V gene: TRBV18; CDR3 protein: CASSPTPAVQPQHF
V gene: TRBV9; CDR3 protein: CASSAHYRVGTGELFF
V gene: TRBV7-2; CDR3 protein: CASSPPGGNTIYF
V gene: TRBV7-2; CDR3 protein: CASSLAPGGNEQYF
V gene: TRBV15; CDR3 protein: CATSKDRYSGNTIYF
V gene: TRBV7-2; CDR3 protein: CASSLQKNIQYF
V gene: TRBV18; CDR3 protein: CASSPERTDTQYF
V gene: TRBV15; CDR3 protein: CATSGRGSYNEQFF
V gene: TRBV28; CDR3 protein: CASSYHTGVGGELFF
V gene: TRBV7-9; CDR3 protein: CASSFSGGIQETQYF
V gene: TRBV5-1; CDR3 protein: CASGTGTLFSGGYTF
V gene: TRBV2; CDR3 protein: CASSEARRTYGYTF
V gene: TRBV7-2; CDR3 protein: CASSLGGAQAGTQYF
V gene: TRBV7-9; CDR3 protein: CASSLSEETQYF
V gene: TRBV29-1; CDR3 protein: CSVERTSGFTDTQYF
V gene: TRBV28; CDR3 protein: CASREKGTAYEQYF
V gene: TRBV15; CDR3 protein: CATSRDPWGGSFAEAFF
V gene: TRBV7-2; CDR3 protein: CASSLLANQETQYF
V gene: TRBV5-6; CDR3 protein: CASSLGDRGAYEQYF
V gene: TRBV18; CDR3 protein: CASSPPEGLVTDTQYF
V gene: TRBV27; CDR3 protein: CASSSPQASGGSTDTQYF
V gene: TRBV7-2; CDR3 protein: CASSLGPGTDYEQYF
V gene: TRBV28; CDR3 protein: CASSLSTAPTSSNQPQHF
V gene: TRBV20-1; CDR3 protein: CSATGTSQFF
V gene: TRBV18; CDR3 protein: CASSPILGTSRKDEQFF
V gene: TRBV7-9; CDR3 protein: CASRRAGEGRETQYF
V gene: TRBV19; CDR3 protein: CASSTGLAGSTDTQYF
V gene: TRBV4-3; CDR3 protein: CASSQDAYHNEQFF
V gene: TRBV2; CDR3 protein: CASSTNKAGHGTEAFF
V gene: TRBV11-3; CDR3 protein: CASSLVTDNEQFF
V gene: TRBV9; CDR3 protein: CASSVAPGQGFHGYTF
V gene: TRBV18; CDR3 protein: CASSLSSDRLLQF
V gene: TRBV7-9; CDR3 protein: CASSLEGSGANVLTF
V gene: TRBV5-6; CDR3 protein: CASSSTENYGYTF
V gene: TRBV28; CDR3 protein: CASSPRTHTQYF
V gene: TRBV7-9; CDR3 protein: CASSLKGAVTEAFF
V gene: TRBV11-2; CDR3 protein: CASSLGGSYEQYF
V gene: TRBV14; CDR3 protein: CASSLAYRGTQYF
V gene: TRBV18; CDR3 protein: CASSRTRGSPESGYTF
V gene: TRBV5-1; CDR3 protein: CASSLTGRSSYEQYF